This T cell receptor (beta chain) was retrieved from a study of CD8 T cells in Susac syndrome. Negative isolation was applied to CD8+ and CD4+ T cells, and FACS enrichment was applied to TEMRA cells. Deletions cut 2 bases from V and 4 bases from J, with 16 bases between. The CDR3 runs to 15 residues. Germline CDR1 is DFQATT and CDR2 is SNEGSKA (reference sequence). Reverse transcription of roughly 0.5 to 1 ug RNA used random hexamers. Coverage of TCR beta CDR3 amplification by immunoSEQ multiplex PCR extended to 54 Vbeta and 13 Jbeta. TCRdb analysed the immunoSEQ multiplex PCR reads with MiXCR anew, one entry per CDR3 protein. The sample consists of roughly 200,000 distinct CDR3 sequences, approximately 95% of them appearing once.

This sequence joins TRBV20-1 and TRBJ2-3; D perhaps matches TRBD1 (6 bases). The sequence came from a human donor with multiple sclerosis. The sample comprised CD4+ T cells from PBMCs. The CDR3 nucleotides read TGCAGTGCTAGAACAATGTCAGGGGCGGCAGATACGCAGTATTTT. Amino acid sequence: CSARTMSGAADTQYF.